This T cell receptor (beta chain) emerged from a study of shared clonotypes between healthy human individuals. Whole-study context: Used for every donor were three CD4 naive, three CD4 memory, two CD8 naive and one CD8 memory plate.

The assay ran at deep level. Clones were read by immunoSEQ multiplex PCR, and TCRdb kept only the in-frame ones, dropping some. The sample has about 1 million clones; about 74% are singletons. Study-wide results and limits: Generation of non-shared clonotypes was less probable than generation of clonotypes shared by all four donors.

This CDR3 has 16 residues. Trimming removed 6 bases from V and 0 bases from J, with 14 bases in between. Germline CDR1 is KGHSH and CDR2 is LQKENI. This clone was observed many times. Its antigen remains unknown. The sequencing input was memory CD4+ T cells sorted from blood. The subset: CD45RA-negative fraction. V and J are TRBV18 and TRBJ1-4; D ambiguous. The sequence was obtained from a man younger than 30 in good health. The CDR3 DNA follows: TGTGCCAGCTCCTATAACAGTCTTGCAACTAATGAAAAACTGTTTTTT. It codes for CASSYNSLATNEKLFF.